The 32 T cell receptor beta chains listed next were all sequenced from one sample in a study of Ad26.COV2.S vaccination and SARS-CoV-2 variants. Treatment meaning: some 19 received Ad26.COV2.S at low or high dose, single or two shots; five or six received placebo; per-sample allocation not given. All samples were drawn on day 63, counting from the first vaccine or placebo injection. Sequencing was performed with immunoSEQ multiplex PCR; in TCRdb, only in-frame clones are kept and a portion is missing. The sample consists of 350,000 to 500,000 clones, approximately 88% of them appearing once. The sample here was peripheral blood, taken in a trial of Ad26.COV2.S vaccine versus placebo. These receptors all come from a person between 18 and 59 years old who received the Ad26.COV2.S COVID-19 vaccine or a placebo.

CDR3 amino acids: CASSSLLAAATDTQYF. The CDR3 nucleotides are TGTGCCAGCAGCTCATTGCTAGCGGCGGCCACAGATACGCAGTATTTT. The chain is built from TRBV7-8 and TRBJ2-3; TRBD2 matches 7 bases. This CDR3 contains 16 residues. CDR1 SGHVS and CDR2 FQNEAQ come from the germline V gene. Trimming at V came to 4 bases and at J to 2 bases, leaving 9 bases not matched to a gene.

The chain joins TRBV7-3 to TRBJ2-5; D call uncertain. The ends were cut back, 1 base at V and 2 bases at J, with 5 bases in the middle. Germline V gene sequence: CDR1 SGHTA, CDR2 FQGTGA. The CDR3 is 13 amino acids. CDR3 nucleotide sequence: TGTGCCAGCAGCTTAAACAGACAAGAGACCCAGTACTTC. This codes for CASSLNRQETQYF. Supplemented by reference TRBV7-3 and TRBJ2-5, the full variable domain reads GAGVSQTPSNKVTEKGKYVELRCDPISGHTALYWYRQSLGQGPEFLIYFQGTGAADDSGLPNDRFFAVRPEGSVSTLKIQRTERGDSAVYLCASSLNRQETQYFGPGTRLLVL.

Written as DNA, the CDR3 is TGTGCCAGCAGTGAAGCAAGGCTTCACACTGAAGCTTTCTTT. It translates to CASSEARLHTEAFF. The rearrangement uses TRBV2 and TRBJ1-1; D is unresolved. CDR1 is SNHLY, CDR2 FYNNEI, per germline. The V end was cut by 0 bases, the J end by 3 bases, with 8 bases between. The CDR3 sequence is 14 residues long.

This rearrangement joins TRBV4-2 to TRBJ2-7; a weak D match, TRBD2 (5 bases). This CDR3 is built from 11 residues. Germline V gene data show CDR1 as LGHNA and CDR2 as YNFKEQ. DNA of the CDR3: TGTCCCGACAAGCCGAAGCGGGAGCAGTACTTC. Translated: CPDKPKREQYF.

V is TRBV4-3 and J is TRBJ2-7; 10 bases are shared with TRBD1. Germline lookup yields CDR1 LGHNA and CDR2 YSLEER. The V and J ends lost 1 base and 6 bases, in that order; junction bases with no gene match: 6. This CDR3 is built from 15 residues. CDR3 protein: CASSQVAGTGVEQYF. The CDR3 nucleotides are TGCGCCAGCAGCCAAGTAGCCGGGACAGGGGTCGAGCAGTACTTC.

The V gene is TRBV6-1, the J gene TRBJ2-5; D tentatively reads TRBD1 or TRBD2 (5 bases each). Trimming removed 2 bases at V and 4 bases at J, with 14 bases between. The CDR3 has 15 amino acids. CDR1 is MNHNS and CDR2 is SASEGT in the germline V gene. The CDR3, as DNA: TGTGCCAGCAGTGAAAGGGGACCGAGGTCAGAGACCCAGTACTTC. It encodes CASSERGPRSETQYF.

The chain employs TRBV19 and TRBJ2-3, with 10 nucleotides matching TRBD1. CDR3 size: 15 residues. Germline lookup yields CDR1 LNHDA and CDR2 SQIVND (reference sequence). Trimming at V came to 6 bases and at J to 3 bases, leaving 6 bases not matched to a gene. CDR3: CASSSGQGLTDTQYF. CDR3 sequence (DNA): TGTGCCAGTAGCTCGGGACAGGGGTTGACAGATACGCAGTATTTT.

In nucleotides, the CDR3 is TGTGCCAGCAGTCGACTCCCGGGAGGTGGCTATGGCTACACCTTC. This translates into CASSRLPGGGYGYTF. The chain joins TRBV27 to TRBJ1-2; D not resolved. The CDR3 totals 15 residues. From germline, CDR1 is MNHEY and CDR2 SMNVEV (reference sequence). Deletions cut 5 bases from V and 4 bases from J, with 17 bases between.

In this sample, this clone turned up once. The gene calls are TRBV9 and TRBJ1-3, with D perhaps matching TRBD1 (5 bases). Germline loops: CDR1 SGDLS, CDR2 YYNGEE. Deletions cut 3 bases from V and 4 bases from J, with 14 bases between. This CDR3 is built from 15 residues. CDR3 amino acids: CASSEGLGDGNTIYF. The CDR3 DNA sequence: TGTGCCAGCAGCGAGGGACTAGGGGACGGAAACACCATATATTTT.

V usage is TRBV5-1 and J usage is TRBJ2-6; D is unclear. Germline CDR1 reads SGHRS; CDR2 reads YFSETQ. Trimming removed 4 bases from V and 1 base from J, with 9 bases in between. The CDR3 spans 15 residues. For the CDR3, the DNA is TGCGCCAGCAGCCCAGTTGGGTCTGGGGCCAACGTCCTGACTTTC. This encodes CASSPVGSGANVLTF. The full variable domain, its missing parts supplied by reference TRBV5-1 and TRBJ2-6, is KAGVTQTPRYLIKTRGQQVTLSCSPISGHRSVSWYQQTPGQGLQFLFEYFSETQRNKGNFPGRFSGRQFSNSRSEMNVSTLELGDSALYLCASSPVGSGANVLTFGAGSRLTVL.

CDR3 coding DNA: TGTGCCACCAGTGACTTCGGACAGGGGAGGCAGACCCAGTACTTC. Amino acids: CATSDFGQGRQTQYF. This chain links TRBV24-1 with TRBJ2-5; the match to TRBD1 covers 9 bases. The germline V gene encodes CDR1 KGHDR and CDR2 SFDVKD. V was pared by 4 bases and J by 6 bases, with 8 bases of the junction left unmatched. CDR3 length: 15 residues.

This chain connects TRBV19 to TRBJ2-3; no definite D call. Per germline, CDR1 LNHDA and CDR2 SQIVND (reference sequence). This CDR3 comprises 18 residues. V was clipped by 4 bases and J by 4 bases, with 24 bases between them. The CDR3 sequence: CASSNHVSGFSTADTQYF. The CDR3 coding sequence is TGTGCCAGTAGTAACCATGTCTCGGGCTTCTCAACCGCAGATACGCAGTATTTT.

This chain uses TRBV7-2 with TRBJ1-6; 9 bases agree with TRBD1. Germline values: CDR1 SGHTA, CDR2 FQGNSA. This CDR3 is built from 17 residues. Trimming removed 1 base from V and 7 bases from J; junction bases left unmatched: 8. CDR3: CASSLVRTGGLNSPLHF. The DNA of the CDR3 is TGTGCCAGCAGCTTAGTACGAACAGGGGGCTTGAATTCACCCCTCCACTTT.

The chain carries TRBV10-1 and TRBJ2-1, with 9 positions matching TRBD1. Losses at the gene ends were 6 bases for V and 4 bases for J; bases not matched to a gene: 7. This CDR3 spans 15 amino acids. Germline V gene lookup returns CDR1 WNHNN and CDR2 SYGVQD (reference sequence). Here the CDR3 reads CASRAGQGIYNEQFF. The CDR3 DNA follows: TGCGCCAGCAGAGCCGGACAGGGGATATACAATGAGCAGTTCTTC.

This chain connects TRBV10-3 to TRBJ2-1, with D maybe TRBD1 (6 bases). Germline V CDR1 and CDR2: ENHRY, SYGVKD. The V end was cut by 1 base, the J end by 0 bases, with 10 bases between. This CDR3 contains 16 residues. CDR3 protein: CAISELDSPSYNEQFF. For the CDR3, the DNA is TGTGCCATCAGTGAGTTGGACAGTCCCTCCTACAATGAGCAGTTCTTC.

The J gene is TRBJ2-1, the V gene TRBV7-2; TRBD1 matches at 8 bases. CDR1 and CDR2 from the germline V gene are SGHTA and FQGNSA. V dropped 5 bases and J dropped 7; count of bases not matched to a gene: 7. The CDR3 consists of 14 residues. DNA for the CDR3: TGTGCCAGCAGCCCCATTCAGGGGGCGAATGAGCAGTTCTTC. Amino acid sequence: CASSPIQGANEQFF.

The gene calls are TRBV28 and TRBJ2-3; 10 nucleotides agree with TRBD1. From germline, CDR1 is MDHEN and CDR2 SYDVKM. V shed 4 bases, J shed 6 bases, and the junction held 7 bases outside the gene matches. The CDR3 has 15 residues. CDR3: CASSSTGGGIDTQYF. CDR3 nucleotides: TGTGCCAGCAGTTCGACAGGGGGCGGCATTGATACGCAGTATTTT.

The chain carries TRBV7-6 and TRBJ1-5; TRBD1 might be the D (5 bases). This CDR3 region has 17 residues. The germline V gene has CDR1 SGHVS and CDR2 FNYEAQ. V was cut by 3 bases and J by 0 bases, with 15 bases left in between. CDR3 loop: CASSLLAGSNSNQPQHF. The CDR3 nucleotides read TGTGCCAGCAGCTTGCTTGCAGGGTCTAATAGCAATCAGCCCCAGCATTTT.

V usage is TRBV24-1 and J usage is TRBJ2-5; D uncertain. The CDR3 extends over 13 amino acids. V was clipped by 0 bases and J by 0 bases, with 1 base between them. The germline V gene encodes CDR1 KGHDR and CDR2 SFDVKD. CDR3 sequence reads: CATSDLYQETQYF. The CDR3 DNA reads as TGTGCCACCAGTGATTTGTACCAAGAGACCCAGTACTTC.

This clone was counted only a few times. The V call is TRBV19, the J call TRBJ1-5; 7 bases agree with TRBD1. J gave up 5 bases and V 5 bases, and 9 bases lay outside the gene matches. The CDR3 length is 15 residues. From germline, CDR1 is LNHDA and CDR2 SQIVND (reference sequence). CDR3 bases: TGTGCCAGTAGTGGAAGACAGGGCCGGGATCAGCCCCAGCATTTT. Its translation is CASSGRQGRDQPQHF.

The genes are TRBV7-6 and TRBJ2-1; the D gene is possibly TRBD2 (6 bases). Trimming shortened V by 8 bases and J by 1 base, and 15 bases separated the two germline ends. CDR3 length: 15 amino acids. Germline CDR1 reads SGHVS; CDR2 reads FNYEAQ. The CDR3 here is CASSGSGPSYNEQFF. In DNA form, the CDR3 reads TGTGCCAGCTCCGGTAGCGGACCGTCCTACAATGAGCAGTTCTTC.

The chain combines TRBV7-3 with TRBJ2-7; no reliable D call. Germline V gene data show CDR1 as SGHTA and CDR2 as FQGTGA. Trimming took 2 bases from V and 5 from J, leaving 10 bases between them. The CDR3 runs 13 residues. CDR3 amino acids: CASSLGYPNEQYF. CDR3 nucleotides: TGTGCCAGCAGCTTAGGATATCCCAACGAGCAGTACTTC.

The rearrangement links TRBV7-6 to TRBJ1-6; tentative D call: TRBD1 (6 bases). Germline values: CDR1 SGHVS, CDR2 FNYEAQ. Between the trimmed V and J ends, which lost 0 bases and 10 bases, there was a span of 16 bases. CDR3 length: 16 amino acids. The CDR3 loop is CASSLASVGGGSPLHF. CDR3 nucleotides: TGTGCCAGCAGCTTAGCGAGCGTAGGGGGGGGCTCACCCCTCCACTTT. The full variable domain, in which reference TRBV7-6 and TRBJ1-6 provide the parts outside the CDR3, is GAGVSQSPRYKVTKRGQDVALRCDPISGHVSLYWYRQALGQGPEFLTYFNYEAQQDKSGLPNDRFSAERPEGSISTLTIQRTEQRDSAMYRCASSLASVGGGSPLHFGNGTRLTVT.

The sample holds one count of this clone. The V and J genes are TRBV7-3 and TRBJ2-1; 7 bases fit TRBD1. Trimming took 3 bases from V and 8 from J; bases not matched to a gene: 4. The CDR3 runs 13 residues. Germline V gene lookup returns CDR1 SGHTA and CDR2 FQGTGA. The CDR3 here is CASSFDRDDEQFF. Here the CDR3 DNA reads TGTGCCAGCAGCTTCGACAGGGACGATGAGCAGTTCTTC.

This clone was counted only a few times. In nucleotides, the CDR3 is TGCGCCAGCAGCTTTGGGCAGGGTTACACCGGGGAGCTGTTTTTT. Its translation: CASSFGQGYTGELFF. The chain carries TRBV5-1 and TRBJ2-2, with D perhaps TRBD1 (5 bases). Germline V gene data show CDR1 as SGHRS and CDR2 as YFSETQ. The CDR3 loop spans 15 amino acids. Trimming stripped 2 bases from V and 3 bases from J, with 11 bases between.

V and J are TRBV15 and TRBJ2-1; D is uncertain. Germline lookup yields CDR1 LNHNV and CDR2 YYDKDF (reference sequence). CDR3 length equals 17 residues. V was trimmed by 0 bases and J by 0 bases, leaving 12 bases between them. The CDR3 spells CATSRDRIAVSYNEQFF. The DNA for the CDR3 is TGTGCCACCAGCAGAGATCGGATAGCCGTCTCCTACAATGAGCAGTTCTTC.

The chain employs TRBV19 and TRBJ2-7; the D gene is possibly TRBD2 (6 bases). The CDR3 contains 15 residues. The V end lost 6 bases, the J end lost 2 bases, and 17 bases lay between the germline ends. CDR1 is LNHDA, CDR2 SQIVND, per germline (reference sequence). The CDR3 loop reads CASSPLWGETYEQYF. The CDR3 coding sequence is TGTGCCAGTAGCCCCCTTTGGGGGGAAACCTACGAGCAGTACTTC.

This chain links TRBV27 with TRBJ2-5; a weak D match, TRBD1 (5 bases). V lost 6 bases to trimming and J lost 1 base, with 21 bases between them. The CDR3 spans 17 residues. Germline-derived CDR1 and CDR2 are MNHEY and SMNVEV (reference sequence). CDR3 protein: CASRETVRLPTQETQYF. DNA for the CDR3: TGTGCCAGCAGGGAGACAGTCCGCCTACCAACCCAAGAGACCCAGTACTTC.

This rearrangement joins TRBV5-1 to TRBJ2-7; tentatively, D is TRBD1 (6 bases). Germline V gene data show CDR1 as SGHRS and CDR2 as YFSETQ. V gave up 0 bases and J gave up 2 bases, with 15 bases separating them. The CDR3 extends over 16 amino acids. The CDR3 nucleotides read TGCGCCAGCAGCTTGGAACCCAGGGGTTCCCCCTACGAGCAGTACTTC. Its translation: CASSLEPRGSPYEQYF.

The table lists this clone with a few counts. The chain has TRBV7-8 and TRBJ1-6; 8 bases map to TRBD1. This CDR3 region has 15 residues. Germline V lookup: CDR1 SGHVS, CDR2 FQNEAQ. V was pared by 0 bases and J by 7 bases, with 2 bases of the junction left unmatched. The CDR3 is CASSLAGQGNSPLHF. In DNA form, the CDR3 reads TGTGCCAGCAGCTTAGCAGGACAGGGAAATTCACCCCTCCACTTT.

The rearrangement uses TRBV15 and TRBJ1-5, with TRBD1 as a possible D gene (5 bases). Germline V gene lookup returns CDR1 LNHNV and CDR2 YYDKDF (reference sequence). V lost 1 base and J lost 0, with 7 bases in between. This CDR3 region has 15 residues. The CDR3 loop is CATSRVQGSNQPQHF. CDR3 sequence (DNA): TGTGCCACCAGCAGAGTTCAGGGTAGCAATCAGCCCCAGCATTTT.

The sample holds one count of this clone. The chain employs TRBV28 and TRBJ1-2; maybe TRBD1 (6 bases). There are 13 residues in the CDR3. CDR1 is MDHEN and CDR2 is SYDVKM in the germline V gene. V shed 5 bases and J shed 3 bases, with 10 bases lying between them. The CDR3 here is CASSIGQHYGYTF. For the CDR3, the DNA is TGTGCCAGCAGTATCGGACAGCACTATGGCTACACCTTC.